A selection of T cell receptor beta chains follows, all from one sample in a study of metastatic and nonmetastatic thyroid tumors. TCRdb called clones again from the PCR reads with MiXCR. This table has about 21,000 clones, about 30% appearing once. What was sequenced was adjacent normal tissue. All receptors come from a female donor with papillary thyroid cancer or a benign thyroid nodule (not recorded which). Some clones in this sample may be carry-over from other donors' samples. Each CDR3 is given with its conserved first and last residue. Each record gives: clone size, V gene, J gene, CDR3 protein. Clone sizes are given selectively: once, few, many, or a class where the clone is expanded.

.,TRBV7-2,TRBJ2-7,CASSPQPGATYEQYF
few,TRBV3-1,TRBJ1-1,CASSQDPPPGNTEAFF
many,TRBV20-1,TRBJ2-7,CSARNLDSSYEQYF
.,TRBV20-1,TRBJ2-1,CSARDEMGDEQFF
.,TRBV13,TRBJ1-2,CASSLGSVEGYTF
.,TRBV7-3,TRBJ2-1,CASSFRASSYNEQFF
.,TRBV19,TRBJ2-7,CASSSGRAHEQYF
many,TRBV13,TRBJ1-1,CASSLLRKDRGWTEAFF
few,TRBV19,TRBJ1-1,CASSIDRTTEAFF
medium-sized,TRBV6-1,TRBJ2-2,CASNPRTGVNTGELFF
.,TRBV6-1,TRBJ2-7,CASSVRGPYEQYF
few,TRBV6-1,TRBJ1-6,CASTVGTGDNSPLHF
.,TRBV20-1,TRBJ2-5,CSARGAASRTAKETQYF
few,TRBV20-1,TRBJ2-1,CSATLAGGSDNEQFF
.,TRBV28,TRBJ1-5,CASRRDRGSWQPQHF
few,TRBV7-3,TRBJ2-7,CASNPLWEQYF
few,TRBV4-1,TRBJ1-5,CASSQVLTGSSNQPQHF
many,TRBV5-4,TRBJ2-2,CASSRFSGGNTGELFF
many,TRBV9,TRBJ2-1,CASSAPGTGKDEQFF
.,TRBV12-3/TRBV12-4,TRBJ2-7,CASTLDSHYEQYF
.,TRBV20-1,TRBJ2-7,CSARDSDRESYEQYF
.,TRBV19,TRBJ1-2,CAGNPRAGRDYGYTF
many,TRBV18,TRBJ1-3,CASSPTALENTIYF
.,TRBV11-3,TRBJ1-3,CASSLEYGTTIYF
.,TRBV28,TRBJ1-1,CASRVPPEGRYTEAFF
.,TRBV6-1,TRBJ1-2,CASRDPHRHFYGYTF
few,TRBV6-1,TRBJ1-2,CASTLRTGGDGYTF
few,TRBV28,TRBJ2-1,CASQPGTSGSNEQFF
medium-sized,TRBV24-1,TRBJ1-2,CATSEGGDRVNGYTF
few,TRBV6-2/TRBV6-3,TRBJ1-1,CASSYAVGQMNTEAFF
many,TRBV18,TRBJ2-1,CASSLGTGGLNEQFF
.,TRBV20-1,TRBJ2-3,CSALSRTDTQYF
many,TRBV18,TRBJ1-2,CASSPGTEPGYTF
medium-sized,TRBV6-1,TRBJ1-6,CASGGQPNSPLHF
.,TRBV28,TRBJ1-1,CASSLGQGIMNTEAFF
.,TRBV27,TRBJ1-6,CASSFTGGRWDNSPHDF
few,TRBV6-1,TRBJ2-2,CASKGSGDSGELFF